These 8 T cell receptor beta chains came from one sample sequenced in a study of metastatic and nonmetastatic thyroid tumors. Before thyroid surgery, none of the patients had received any treatment. TCRdb re-called the PCR reads via MiXCR. The sample includes tens of thousands of clones, over 10% of them seen just once. The sample comprised blood. The receptors come from a female donor with papillary thyroid cancer or a benign thyroid nodule (not recorded which). Some clones in this sample may be carry-over from other donors' samples.

This clone was picked up many times. The rearrangement joins TRBV28 to TRBJ2-1, with a tentative D call TRBD2 (7 bases). Germline loops: CDR1 MDHEN, CDR2 SYDVKM. The germline V and J ends were trimmed by 7 bases and 2 bases, with 27 bases remaining between them. The CDR3 totals 19 residues. The CDR3 bases are TGTGCCAGCATTGGTCGGGGGCGACTAGCCCGAACCCCCTACAATGAGCAGTTCTTC. Protein product: CASIGRGRLARTPYNEQFF.

This clone was recorded a few times. The rearrangement joins TRBV27 to TRBJ1-3; 8 bases map to TRBD1. V shed 4 bases, J shed 4 bases, and the junction held 3 bases outside the gene matches. Germline V gene data show CDR1 as MNHEY and CDR2 as SMNVEV (reference sequence). The CDR3 is 14 residues long. CDR3 sequence: CASSSGGSGNTIYF. CDR3 DNA sequence: TGTGCCAGCAGTTCAGGGGGCTCCGGAAACACCATATATTTT.

In its sample, this clone was seen many times. The J gene is TRBJ2-6, the V gene TRBV6-1, with a possible D match to TRBD1 (6 bases). Germline-derived CDR1 and CDR2 are MNHNS and SASEGT. This CDR3 is 16 amino acids long. The V end lost 6 bases, the J end lost 0 bases, and 12 bases lay between the germline ends. The CDR3 loop reads CASSEDSGSGANVLTF. Written as DNA, the CDR3 is TGTGCCAGCAGCGAGGACAGCGGCTCTGGGGCCAACGTCCTGACTTTC.

This clone was seen many times. The chain uses TRBV19 and TRBJ2-1, with TRBD2 matching over 8 bases. CDR1 and CDR2 (germline): LNHDA, SQIVND (reference sequence). The CDR3 spans 14 residues. V lost 4 bases, J lost 9 bases, and 8 bases stayed unmatched. Written as DNA, the CDR3 is TGTGCCAGTAGTAACCGGGGACTAGTTGGTGAGCAGTTCTTC. Its translation is CASSNRGLVGEQFF.

This clone was observed many times. The chain combines TRBV11-2 with TRBJ1-1; D is unclear. Germline CDR1 SGHAT, CDR2 FQNNGV. The CDR3 is 13 amino acids. Trimming removed 4 bases from V and 1 base from J, with 7 bases in between. For the CDR3, the DNA is TGTGCCAGCAGCTACGGGGAGAACACTGAAGCTTTCTTT. It specifies CASSYGENTEAFF.

This clone showed up many times. This chain uses TRBV6-4 with TRBJ2-3; 10 positions match TRBD2. Germline CDR1 MRHNA, CDR2 SNTAGT. This CDR3 has 15 amino acids. Germline trimming cut 4 bases from V and 4 bases from J; bases unmatched to any gene: 5. CDR3 sequence (DNA): TGTGCCAGCAGTGCGGCTAGCGGGAGAGCAGATACGCAGTATTTT. It specifies CASSAASGRADTQYF.

This clone showed up many times. V usage is TRBV18 and J usage is TRBJ2-7, with D maybe TRBD1 (7 bases). This CDR3 has 15 residues. The V gene lost 2 bases and the J gene lost 1 base, with 12 bases spanning the gap. Germline V CDR1 and CDR2: KGHSH, LQKENI. CDR3 in amino acids: CASSPGAGGSYEQYF. CDR3 nucleotide sequence: TGTGCCAGCTCACCAGGGGCAGGGGGGTCCTACGAGCAGTACTTC.

This chain uses TRBV9 with TRBJ1-6, with 7 bases identical to TRBD1. Germline-derived CDR1 and CDR2 are SGDLS and YYNGEE. Unmatched junction bases numbered 4, after V lost 0 bases and J lost 4 bases. The CDR3 extends over 16 amino acids. The CDR3 sequence: CASSVEWDSYNSPLHF. CDR3 in DNA: TGTGCCAGCAGCGTAGAGTGGGACAGTTATAATTCACCCCTCCACTTT.